The rows below give T cell receptor beta chains drawn from one sample of a study of T cells in Graves' hyperthyroidism and ophthalmopathy. MiXCR was run by TCRdb on the multiplex PCR reads, yielding one entry per CDR3 protein. The table records 550,000 to 600,000 distinct CDR3 sequences, 14% of them present only once. The sample taken for sequencing was blood. These receptors were taken from a woman aged 18-35 years with Graves' ophthalmopathy. CDR3s include the opening cysteine and the closing phenylalanine or tryptophan. D genes are given only for firm matches. For some rows the clone size is stated as once, few or many, or as a class when expanded; others skip it.

v_gene	abundance	d_gene	j_gene	CDR3nt	CDR3aa
TRBV18	NA	TRBD2	TRBJ2-3	TGTGCCAGCTCACCGGGCCTTACTAGCGGGTTGGCAGATACGCAGTATTTT	CASSPGLTSGLADTQYF
TRBV6-1	NA	NA	TRBJ1-2	TGTGCCAGCAGCCCTGCAGGGCCTAATGGCTACACCTTC	CASSPAGPNGYTF
TRBV30	many	TRBD2	TRBJ2-5	TGTGCCTGGACTAGCGGGGTACAAGAGACCCAGTACTTC	CAWTSGVQETQYF
TRBV6-4	NA	NA	TRBJ2-1	TGTGCCAGCTCACTTATTCATCGGACCTACAATGAGCAGTTCTTC	CASSLIHRTYNEQFF
TRBV19	NA	TRBD1	TRBJ2-6	TGTGCCAGTAGTGGTGACAGGGGGGCTGGGGCCAACGTCCTGACTTTC	CASSGDRGAGANVLTF
TRBV24-1	NA	TRBD2	TRBJ2-1	TGTGCCACCAGTGATCGTAGCGGGATGGGGGAAGTTGAGCAGTTCTTC	CATSDRSGMGEVEQFF
TRBV19	NA	TRBD1	TRBJ2-7	TGTGCCAGTAGTACCTACAGGGGAAGCTCCTACGAGCAGTACTTC	CASSTYRGSSYEQYF
TRBV12-3/TRBV12-4	many	NA	TRBJ1-1	TGTGCCAGCAGTTTTCTCAGGGCCGGTGAAGCTTTCTTT	CASSFLRAGEAFF
TRBV27	many	NA	TRBJ1-1	TGTGCCAGCAGTTTCTCGGGGAGAACTGAAGCTTTCTTT	CASSFSGRTEAFF
TRBV24-1	many	NA	TRBJ2-3	TGTGCCACCAGTGATCCAGGGCTCAGCACAGATACGCAGTATTTT	CATSDPGLSTDTQYF
TRBV30	many	NA	TRBJ2-7	TGTGCCTGGAGAGAAGGGGGGGGCTACGAGCAGTACTTC	CAWREGGGYEQYF
TRBV13	many	NA	TRBJ2-7	TGTGCCAGCAGCTTATATGGGAGGAATGCCGAGCAGTACTTC	CASSLYGRNAEQYF
TRBV6-1	many	TRBD2	TRBJ2-7	TGTGCCAGCAGCTTCTCCGGGACTAGCATCTACGAGCAGTACTTC	CASSFSGTSIYEQYF
TRBV4-3	NA	NA	TRBJ1-2	TGCGCCAGCAGCCAAGATTTTCGGGGGCCCTACTATGGCTACACCTTC	CASSQDFRGPYYGYTF
TRBV4-1	many	NA	TRBJ2-7	TGCGCCAGCAGCCAAGGTGGGGTGGGCGAGCAGTACTTC	CASSQGGVGEQYF
TRBV14	NA	NA	TRBJ2-5	TGTGACAGCAGCCAACCCTCCGCGGCTAAAGAGACCCAGTACTTC	CDSSQPSAAKETQYF
TRBV12-5	many	NA	TRBJ1-1	TGTGCTAGTGGTTTGAAAGGGTGGCACACTGAAGCTTTCTTT	CASGLKGWHTEAFF
TRBV28	many	TRBD1	TRBJ1-2	TGTGCCAGCAAGGACAGGGGGGGACCAAACTATGGCTACACCTTC	CASKDRGGPNYGYTF
TRBV28	many	NA	TRBJ2-5	TGTGCCAGCAGTCGGACAGGGAGGGAAGAGACCCAGTACTTC	CASSRTGREETQYF
TRBV9	NA	NA	TRBJ2-3	TGTGCCAGCAGCGTTTTTAGCGGGTCCAGGGGGCAGTATTTT	CASSVFSGSRGQYF
TRBV27	many	TRBD1	TRBJ2-7	TGTGCCAGCAGTCCCCCGGGACAGTCCTACGAGCAGTACTTC	CASSPPGQSYEQYF
TRBV6-1	many	NA	TRBJ1-2	TGTGCCAGCAGTTTCACGGCGGGGGGCGGCGGCTACACCTTC	CASSFTAGGGGYTF
TRBV9	NA	NA	TRBJ1-6	TGTGCCAGCAGCGTAGATGCGGGGGCGCTGGGTTCACCCCTCCACTTT	CASSVDAGALGSPLHF
TRBV19	few	NA	TRBJ1-5	TGTGCCAGTACCATATATGATGGGGGGGGCAATCAGCCCCAGCATTTT	CASTIYDGGGNQPQHF
TRBV12-3/TRBV12-4	many	TRBD1	TRBJ2-1	TGTGCCAGCAGTTTAAGTTTGGCAGGCGGTGACCTGTGGGACAGTGAGCAGTTCTTC	CASSLSLAGGDLWDSEQFF
TRBV6-1	many	NA	TRBJ2-1	TGTGCCAGCAGGGGACAAGTCAATGAGCAGTTCTTC	CASRGQVNEQFF
TRBV6-2/TRBV6-3	many	NA	TRBJ2-7	TGTGCCAGCAGTGTCAAGGGCTACGAGCAGTACTTC	CASSVKGYEQYF
TRBV30	many	NA	TRBJ1-1	TGTGCCTCCAAAAGGACGAGAACTGAAGCTTTCTTT	CASKRTRTEAFF
TRBV7-9	NA	TRBD1	TRBJ1-1	TGTGCCAGCGGGACAGGGGGGAACGAGGCTTTCTTT	CASGTGGNEAFF
TRBV6-1	NA	NA	TRBJ1-6	TGTGCCAGCAGGGGAGAGAATTCACCCCTCCACTTT	CASRGENSPLHF
TRBV28	many	NA	TRBJ2-5	TGTGCCAGCAGTTTTCAGGGATTAGAGACCCAGTACTTC	CASSFQGLETQYF
TRBV6-1	once	TRBD2	TRBJ2-7	TGTGCCAGCAGTGGGGGGACTAGCGGGCTCAACGAGCAGTACTTC	CASSGGTSGLNEQYF
TRBV10-3	NA	NA	TRBJ2-2	TGTGCCATCAGTGAGCGGGCAGCTAACACCGGGGGGCTGTTTTTT	CAISERAANTGGLFF
TRBV5-6	few	TRBD1	TRBJ1-1	TGTGCCAGCAGCTCGACAGGGGGCGCGGACACTGAAGCTTTCTTT	CASSSTGGADTEAFF
TRBV27	many	NA	TRBJ2-7	TGTGCCCTAATGGGGAGGGGGGTCCCTAGCTACGAGCAGTACTTC	CALMGRGVPSYEQYF
TRBV7-3	few	NA	TRBJ2-3	TGTGCCAGCAGCTCGATCAGCACAGATACGCAGTATTTT	CASSSISTDTQYF
TRBV11-3	many	NA	TRBJ2-5	TGTGCCAGCAGCTTCGATCCCTTGGAGACCCAGTACTTC	CASSFDPLETQYF
TRBV28	NA	NA	TRBJ1-5	TGTGCCAGCACGCAGGGAGGAATGAGCAATCAGCCCCAGCATTTT	CASTQGGMSNQPQHF
TRBV7-2	many	NA	TRBJ2-5	TGTGCCAGCAGCTTAGCCGACTTAGGAACCCAGTACTTC	CASSLADLGTQYF
TRBV7-7	few	TRBD2	TRBJ2-5	TGTGCTACTACCGCGGGGGTAACCCAAGAGACCCAGTACTTC	CATTAGVTQETQYF
TRBV2	many	TRBD1	TRBJ1-2	TGTGCCAGCAGTGAGGACGGGACAGGGGGTTATTATGGCTACACCTTC	CASSEDGTGGYYGYTF
TRBV30	NA	TRBD1	TRBJ2-7	TGTGCCTGGGACAGGGCCTACGAGCAGTACTTC	CAWDRAYEQYF
TRBV9	few	NA	TRBJ1-3	TGTGCCAGCAGCGTAGCTACAGTTGGAAACACCATATATTTT	CASSVATVGNTIYF
TRBV20-1	many	NA	TRBJ1-3	TGCAGTGCTCTTGAGGGACCGCTCATTGGAAACACCATATATTTT	CSALEGPLIGNTIYF
TRBV27	NA	TRBD1	TRBJ1-5	TGTGCCAGCAGTACTCTACAGGGGACAGGGTATCAGCCCCAGCATTTT	CASSTLQGTGYQPQHF
TRBV7-2	NA	TRBD1	TRBJ2-7	TGTGCCAGCAGCCTACCCGGGACAGGGAGCTACTACGAGCAGTACTTC	CASSLPGTGSYYEQYF
TRBV20-1	many	TRBD2	TRBJ2-7	TGCAGTGCTCAAGCGGGAGTGGGCTACGAGCAGTACTTC	CSAQAGVGYEQYF
TRBV12-3/TRBV12-4	many	NA	TRBJ1-2	TGTGCCAGCAGTTTAAGGACAGCCAACTATGGCTACACCTTC	CASSLRTANYGYTF
TRBV20-1	few	NA	TRBJ2-5	TGCAGTGCTAGAGATCTATCGGAGGGCTGGCATAAAGAGACCCAGTACTTC	CSARDLSEGWHKETQYF
TRBV7-3	many	NA	TRBJ1-1	TGTGCCAGCAGCTTACGCGGAGACAGTAAGGCTTTCTTT	CASSLRGDSKAFF
TRBV6-4	few	TRBD1	TRBJ1-6	TGTGCCAGCAGTGACGGGACAGGGGACGGTTCACCCCTCCACTTT	CASSDGTGDGSPLHF
TRBV27	many	TRBD1	TRBJ1-1	TGTGCCAGCAGTTTAGGACAGGGGAGCACTGAAGCTTTCTTT	CASSLGQGSTEAFF
TRBV9	few	TRBD2	TRBJ2-1	TGTGCCAGCAGCCCGAGGGGGATAGGAGCGGGAGTCTTGAATGAGCAGTTCTTC	CASSPRGIGAGVLNEQFF
TRBV7-2	many	NA	TRBJ2-3	TGTGCCAGCAGCTTCCGGGAGTCAGATACGCAGTATTTT	CASSFRESDTQYF
TRBV6-1	many	NA	TRBJ1-5	TGTGCCAGCAGTGAAACAGGGAAGAGGCAGCCCCAGCATTTT	CASSETGKRQPQHF